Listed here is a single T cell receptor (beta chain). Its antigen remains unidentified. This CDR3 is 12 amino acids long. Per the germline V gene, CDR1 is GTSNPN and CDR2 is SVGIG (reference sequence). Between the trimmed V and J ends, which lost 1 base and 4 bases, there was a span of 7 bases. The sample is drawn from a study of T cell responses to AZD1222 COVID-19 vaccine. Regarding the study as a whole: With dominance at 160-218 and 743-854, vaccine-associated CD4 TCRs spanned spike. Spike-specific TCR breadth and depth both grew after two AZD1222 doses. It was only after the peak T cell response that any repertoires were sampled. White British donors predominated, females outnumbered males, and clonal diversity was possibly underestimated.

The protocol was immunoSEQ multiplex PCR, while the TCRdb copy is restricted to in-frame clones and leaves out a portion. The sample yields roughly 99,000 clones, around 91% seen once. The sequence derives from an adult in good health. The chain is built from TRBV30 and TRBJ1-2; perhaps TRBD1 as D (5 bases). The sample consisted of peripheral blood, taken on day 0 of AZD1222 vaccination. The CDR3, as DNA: TGTGCCTGGAGTGGGGGCGTCTATGGCTACACCTTC. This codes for CAWSGGVYGYTF. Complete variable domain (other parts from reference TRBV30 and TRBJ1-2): SQTIHQWPATLVQPVGSPLSLECTVEGTSNPNLYWYRQAAGRGLQLLFYSVGIGQISSEVPQNLSASRPQDRQFILSSKKLLLSDSGFYLCAWSGGVYGYTFGSGTRLTVV.